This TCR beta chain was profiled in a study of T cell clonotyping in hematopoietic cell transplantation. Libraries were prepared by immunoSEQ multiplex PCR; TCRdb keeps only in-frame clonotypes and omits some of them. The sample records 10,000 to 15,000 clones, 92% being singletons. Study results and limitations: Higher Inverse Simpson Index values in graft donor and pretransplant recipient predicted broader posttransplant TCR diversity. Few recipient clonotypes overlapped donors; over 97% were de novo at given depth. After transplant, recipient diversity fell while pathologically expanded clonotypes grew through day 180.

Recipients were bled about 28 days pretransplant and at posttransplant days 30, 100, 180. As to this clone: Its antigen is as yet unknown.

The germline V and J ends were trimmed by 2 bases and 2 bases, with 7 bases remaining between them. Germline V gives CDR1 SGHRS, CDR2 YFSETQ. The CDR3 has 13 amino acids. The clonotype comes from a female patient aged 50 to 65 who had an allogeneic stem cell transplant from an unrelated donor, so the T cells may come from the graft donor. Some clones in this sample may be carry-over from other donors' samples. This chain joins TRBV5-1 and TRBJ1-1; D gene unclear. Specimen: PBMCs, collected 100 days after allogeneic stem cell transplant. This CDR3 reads CASSFVGNTEAFF. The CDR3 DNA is TGCGCCAGCAGCTTTGTGGGAAACACTGAAGCTTTCTTT.